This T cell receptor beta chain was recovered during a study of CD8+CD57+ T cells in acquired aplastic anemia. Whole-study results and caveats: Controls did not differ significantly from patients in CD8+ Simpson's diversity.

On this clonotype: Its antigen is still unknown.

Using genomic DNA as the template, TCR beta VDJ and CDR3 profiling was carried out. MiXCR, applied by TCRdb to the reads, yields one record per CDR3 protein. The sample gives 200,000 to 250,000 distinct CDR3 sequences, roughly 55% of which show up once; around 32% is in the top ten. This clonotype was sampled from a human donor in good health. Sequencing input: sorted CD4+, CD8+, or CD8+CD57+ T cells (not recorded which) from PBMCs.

Here the CDR3 reads CASSSLTQGSYNSPLHF. The DNA of the CDR3 is TGTGCCAGCAGCTCCCTTACACAGGGCTCCTATAATTCACCCCTCCACTTT. The J gene is TRBJ1-6, the V gene TRBV7-3; maybe TRBD1 (6 bases). The V and J ends lost 4 bases and 0 bases respectively, with 13 bases between them. The CDR3 runs 17 residues. CDR1 and CDR2 from the germline V gene are SGHTA and FQGTGA.